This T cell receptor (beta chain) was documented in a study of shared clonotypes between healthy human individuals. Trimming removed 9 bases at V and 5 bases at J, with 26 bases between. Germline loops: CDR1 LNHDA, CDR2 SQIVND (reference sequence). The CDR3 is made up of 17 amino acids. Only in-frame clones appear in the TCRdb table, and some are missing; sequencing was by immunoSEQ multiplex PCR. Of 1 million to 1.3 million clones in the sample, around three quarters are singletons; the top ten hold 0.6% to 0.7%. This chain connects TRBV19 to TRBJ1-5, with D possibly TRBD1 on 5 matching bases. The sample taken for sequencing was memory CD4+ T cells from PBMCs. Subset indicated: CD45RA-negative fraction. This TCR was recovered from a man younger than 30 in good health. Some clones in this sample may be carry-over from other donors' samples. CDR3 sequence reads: CASRKAGRTTRYQPQHF. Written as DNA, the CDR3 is TGTGCCAGCAGGAAGGCCGGTCGGACAACCCGGTATCAGCCCCAGCATTTT.